The 31 T cell receptor beta chains below come from one sample, sequenced in a study of T cell repertoires in cytomegalovirus infection (dated by TCRdb to about 2019). The sequencer was an Illumina HiSeq 1500. The raw public reads went through TCRdb reprocessing: fastp at Q25, MiXCR clone calling, in-frame beta chains kept. Identical CDR3 protein sequences are pooled into one entry, listed with their most common genes and DNA. This sample comprises nearly 650,000 distinct CDR3 sequences, less than 25% of them detected only once. Of the sample, approximately 8.2% falls within the top ten clones. The source material was CD8+ T cells from PBMCs. The source is a human donor in good health (CMV status not recorded). Some clones in this sample may be carry-over from other donors' samples.

This clonotype has ten or more counts. V and J are TRBV7-2 and TRBJ2-1; D could derive from TRBD1 or TRBD2 (6 bases each). V lost 11 bases and J 9 bases, leaving 14 bases between the germline ends. This CDR3 contains 11 residues. Germline V CDR1 and CDR2: SGHTA, FQGNSA. The CDR3 region has the DNA TGTGCCTCCCGAGGGGGGCCTGAGCAGTTCTTC. It encodes CASRGGPEQFF.

The chain is built from TRBV6-2 or TRBV6-3 and TRBJ1-5; D is undetermined. The germline V gene encodes CDR1 MNHEY and CDR2 SVGEGT. CDR3 size: 12 residues. With 2 bases removed from V and 6 bases from J, the gap between germline ends came to 5 bases. The CDR3 DNA reads as TGTGCCAGCAGTTACGTGGGTCAGCCCCAGCATTTT. It specifies CASSYVGQPQHF.

This clonotype has a count of ten or more. J is TRBJ2-1 and V is TRBV7-2, with D maybe TRBD2 (6 bases). The length of the CDR3 is 15 residues. CDR1 SGHTA and CDR2 FQGNSA come from the germline V gene. V was cut by 1 base and J by 12 bases, with 19 bases left in between. CDR3 region: CASSLGGSGGTGQFF. The CDR3 nucleotides read TGTGCCAGCAGCTTAGGAGGTAGCGGTGGTACGGGGCAGTTCTTC.

The rearrangement links TRBV28 to TRBJ1-5; a possible D gene is TRBD1 (5 bases). Germline V gene sequence: CDR1 MDHEN, CDR2 SYDVKM. The CDR3 consists of 14 residues. Trimming took 6 bases from V and 1 from J, leaving 10 bases between them. CDR3 sequence (DNA): TGTGCCAGCAGCTGGAGACAGAGCAATCAGCCCCAGCATTTT. This translates into CASSWRQSNQPQHF.

The chain is built from TRBV6-2 or TRBV6-3 and TRBJ2-1; D is uncertain. The CDR3 has 15 amino acids. Germline V gene lookup returns CDR1 MNHEY and CDR2 SVGEGT. V gave up 4 bases and J gave up 2 bases, with 12 bases separating them. The CDR3 reads CASSWSSLPYNEQFF. Here the CDR3 DNA reads TGTGCCAGCAGTTGGAGCAGCCTCCCCTACAATGAGCAGTTCTTC.

This rearrangement joins TRBV25-1 to TRBJ2-2; 7 nucleotides line up with TRBD2. The CDR3 extends over 17 amino acids. J was trimmed by 1 base and V by 0 bases; bases with no gene match: 5. Germline V gene lookup returns CDR1 MGHDK and CDR2 SYGVNS. Written as DNA, the CDR3 is TGTGCCAGCAGTGAATATGAGCGGGACCTGAACACCGGGGAGCTGTTTTTT. Translation: CASSEYERDLNTGELFF.

This clonotype has ten or more counts. The rearrangement joins TRBV6-1 to TRBJ1-2; D gene uncertain. CDR3 length: 11 amino acids. V gave up 11 bases and J gave up 3 bases, with 10 bases separating them. The germline V gene has CDR1 MNHNS and CDR2 SASEGT. The CDR3 bases are TGTGCCGGACGATCCGACTATGGCTACACCTTC. Its protein is CAGRSDYGYTF.

A remark on this clonotype: It may be a read error: a sequence one base away is much more abundant. The chain carries TRBV7-6 and TRBJ2-1; no clear D. The CDR3 is 15 residues long. CDR1 is SGHVS and CDR2 is FNYEAQ in the germline V gene. For the CDR3, the DNA is TGTGCCAGCAGCTTAGTTGCGGTCTCCCACAATGAGCAGTTCTTC. This encodes CASSLVAVSHNEQFF.

This clonotype was seen more than once but under ten times. This sequence joins TRBV5-1 and TRBJ1-5, with D tentatively TRBD1 (6 bases). Germline V gene data show CDR1 as SGHRS and CDR2 as YFSETQ. The CDR3 spans 19 residues. The V gene lost 0 bases and the J gene lost 0 bases, with 19 bases spanning the gap. CDR3 residues: CASSLDWAGARYSNQPQHF. In nucleotides, the CDR3 is TGCGCCAGCAGCTTGGATTGGGCAGGGGCGAGATATAGCAATCAGCCCCAGCATTTT.

The chain recombines TRBV29-1 with TRBJ1-4, with 8 bases lining up with TRBD1. This CDR3 comprises 12 residues. With V trimmed by 4 bases and J by 11 bases, 6 bases remained unmatched. Germline V CDR1 and CDR2: SQVTM, ANQGSEA. The CDR3 loop is CSVGTGGDKLFF. The CDR3 nucleotides are TGCAGCGTTGGAACAGGGGGAGACAAACTGTTTTTT. The full variable domain, with the rest looked up from reference TRBV29-1 and TRBJ1-4, is SAVISQKPSRDICQRGTSLTIQCQVDSQVTMMFWYRQQPGQSLTLIATANQGSEATYESGFVIDKFPISRPNLTFSTLTVSNMSPEDSSIYLCSVGTGGDKLFFGSGTQLSVL.

At least ten counts were recorded for this clonotype. The CDR3 coding sequence is TGTGCCAGCAGCCCCGGTGGAAGAGAGCAGTACGTC. It translates to CASSPGGREQYV. The rearrangement joins TRBV7-2 to TRBJ2-7; D remains unclear. The V and J ends lost 5 bases and 7 bases respectively, with 12 bases between them. Germline V gene lookup returns CDR1 SGHTA and CDR2 FQGNSA. The CDR3 spans 12 residues.

In this sample, this clonotype turned up a few times. This chain uses TRBV29-1 with TRBJ2-6; D is unresolved. The V end was cut by 5 bases, the J end by 4 bases, with 15 bases between. The CDR3 is made up of 15 amino acids. Germline loops: CDR1 SQVTM, CDR2 ANQGSEA. The CDR3 here is CSVSIPSYGANVLTF. CDR3 DNA: TGCAGCGTTTCGATCCCAAGTTACGGGGCCAACGTCCTGACTTTC.

This chain links TRBV19 with TRBJ1-5; D not resolved. Deletions cut 0 bases from V and 2 bases from J, with 8 bases between. The CDR3 extends over 15 amino acids. From germline, CDR1 is LNHDA and CDR2 SQIVND (reference sequence). In nucleotides, the CDR3 is TGTGCCAGTAGTATAGACCACGGTCGCAATCAGCCCCAGCATTTT. It codes for CASSIDHGRNQPQHF.

This clonotype came up many times. This sequence joins TRBV7-9 and TRBJ2-1, with D perhaps given as TRBD1 or TRBD2 (5 bases each). This CDR3 is built from 15 residues. V shed 5 bases and J shed 3 bases, with 14 bases lying between them. CDR1 SEHNR and CDR2 FQNEAQ come from the germline V gene (reference sequence). CDR3 nucleotides: TGTGCCAGCAGCCCGCCGGGACGCTTCTACAATGAGCAGTTCTTC. It specifies CASSPPGRFYNEQFF.

The rearrangement joins TRBV29-1 to TRBJ2-2; 7 bases line up with TRBD1. The germline CDR1 and CDR2 sequences are SQVTM and ANQGSEA. CDR3 length equals 14 residues. J gave up 6 bases and V 2 bases, and 6 bases lay outside the gene matches. The CDR3 spells CSVELTGVAGELFF. In DNA form, the CDR3 reads TGCAGCGTTGAATTAACAGGGGTTGCCGGGGAGCTGTTTTTT.

The sample holds one count of this clonotype. A read error may explain this, as a much larger clone is one base away. CDR3 sequence reads: CASSSTGDLPQHF. Written as DNA, the CDR3 is TGTGCCAGCAGCTCGACAGGGGATCTGCCCCAGCATTTT. The J gene is TRBJ1-5, the V gene TRBV7-6, with 8 bases identical to TRBD1. The CDR3 spans 13 residues. Germline-derived CDR1 and CDR2 are SGHVS and FNYEAQ. Unmatched junction bases numbered 5, after V lost 4 bases and J lost 9 bases.

This clonotype has just a few counts. The V gene is TRBV4-1, the J gene TRBJ2-4, with D possibly called TRBD1 or TRBD2 (5 bases each). The V gene lost 1 base and the J gene lost 10 bases, with 17 bases spanning the gap. This CDR3 is built from 15 residues. Germline V gene lookup returns CDR1 MGHRA and CDR2 YSYEKL. CDR3 DNA sequence: TGCGCCAGCAGCCAAGGAATAAGAGGGGCGTGGATTCAGTACTTC. Its protein product is CASSQGIRGAWIQYF.

This clonotype occurred many times. The chain links TRBV10-3 to TRBJ2-7; 8 bases align to TRBD1. The V gene end was trimmed by 10 bases and the J gene end by 2 bases; junction bases not matched to a gene: 7. The germline V gene encodes CDR1 ENHRY and CDR2 SYGVKD. This CDR3 contains 13 residues. In DNA form, the CDR3 reads TGTGCCAATGGACAGGGCTTTACCTACGAGCAGTACTTC. Protein sequence: CANGQGFTYEQYF.

The rearrangement joins TRBV9 to TRBJ1-1; D not certain. The germline V gene encodes CDR1 SGDLS and CDR2 YYNGEE. CDR3 length: 12 amino acids. V was trimmed by 2 bases and J by 6 bases, leaving 8 bases between them. The CDR3 loop reads CASSVNQAEAFF. Here the CDR3 DNA reads TGTGCCAGCAGCGTTAACCAGGCTGAAGCTTTCTTT.

This rearrangement joins TRBV20-1 to TRBJ2-7; D not resolved. V shed 0 bases and J shed 0 bases, with 12 bases lying between them. The CDR3 has 15 residues. The V gene's germline CDR1 is DFQATT and CDR2 SNEGSKA (reference sequence). CDR3 protein: CSARDPLYVSYEQYV. The CDR3 bases are TGCAGTGCTAGAGATCCTCTTTACGTCTCCTACGAGCAGTACGTC.

The chain employs TRBV20-1 and TRBJ2-1, with TRBD2 as a possible D gene (6 bases). The CDR3 contains 16 residues. Germline lookup yields CDR1 DFQATT and CDR2 SNEGSKA (reference sequence). The germline V and J ends were trimmed by 0 bases and 0 bases, with 12 bases remaining between them. CDR3 residues: CSARDRAGTSYNEQFF. The CDR3 DNA is TGCAGTGCTAGAGATCGGGCGGGGACCTCCTACAATGAGCAGTTCTTC.

This clonotype was seen at least ten times. The chain links TRBV5-4 to TRBJ1-2; 9 nucleotides line up with TRBD1. CDR1 is SGHNT and CDR2 is YYREEE in the germline V gene (reference sequence). The CDR3 totals 15 residues. V was pared by 3 bases and J by 5 bases, with 8 bases of the junction left unmatched. As DNA, the CDR3 is TGTGCCAGCAGCTCGCCAGGGACAGGGCATTATGGCTACACCTTC. This codes for CASSSPGTGHYGYTF. Filled out from reference TRBV5-4 and TRBJ1-2, the complete variable domain reads ETGVTQSPTHLIKTRGQQVTLRCSSQSGHNTVSWYQQALGQGPQFIFQYYREEENGRGNFPPRFSGLQFPNYSSELNVNALELDDSALYLCASSSPGTGHYGYTFGSGTRLTVV.

This clonotype has a handful of counts. The rearrangement links TRBV3-1 to TRBJ2-3; 8 nucleotides align to TRBD2. The V segment lost 0 bases and the J segment 8 bases; nucleotides outside the gene matches: 19. CDR3 size: 19 residues. Germline V lookup: CDR1 LGHDT, CDR2 YNNKEL (reference sequence). CDR3 sequence (DNA): TGTGCCAGCAGCCAAGATTGGACGGGGGGGGACCCGGAGTCGGTTACGCAGTATTTT. It translates to CASSQDWTGGDPESVTQYF.

This clonotype was seen repeatedly, ten times or more. V is TRBV14 and J is TRBJ1-1; perhaps TRBD1 as D (6 bases). Per the germline V gene, CDR1 is SGHDN and CDR2 is FVKESK. The length of the CDR3 is 14 residues. Between the trimmed V and J ends, which lost 1 base and 5 bases, there was a span of 11 bases. CDR3 DNA: TGTGCCAGCAGCCAAGCGTGGGGGGCAACTGAAGCTTTCTTT. Residues: CASSQAWGATEAFF.

This clonotype was recorded a few times. The chain uses TRBV13 and TRBJ1-1; D unclear. Trimming stripped 5 bases from V and 4 bases from J, with 14 bases between. This CDR3 has 14 amino acids. The V gene's germline CDR1 is PRHDT and CDR2 FYEKMQ (reference sequence). The CDR3 DNA follows: TGTGCCAGCAGCCCAGAGGTGGTAAGCACTGAAGCTTTCTTT. It is translated as CASSPEVVSTEAFF.

The V and J genes are TRBV29-1 and TRBJ2-2, with D possibly being TRBD2 (7 bases). The germline V and J ends were trimmed by 0 bases and 5 bases, with 13 bases remaining between them. Looked up from germline, CDR1 is SQVTM and CDR2 is ANQGSEA. This CDR3 contains 15 residues. The CDR3 DNA reads as TGCAGCGTTGAAGATAAGGGGGGGCTAACCGGGGAGCTGTTTTTT. Translating gives CSVEDKGGLTGELFF.

This clonotype was seen a few times. The rearrangement joins TRBV12-3 or TRBV12-4 to TRBJ2-1; 9 bases fit TRBD2. The J segment lost 2 bases and the V segment lost 3 bases, leaving 5 bases of the junction unmatched. This CDR3 spans 16 amino acids. In nucleotides, the CDR3 is TGTGCCAGCAGTTTCACTAGCGGGCGAACCTACAATGAGCAGTTCTTC. Translating gives CASSFTSGRTYNEQFF.

This clonotype was observed a handful of times. CDR3 DNA sequence: TGTGCCAGCAGTTCAGACCGGGACAGGGGTCACGAGCAGTACTTC. It translates to CASSSDRDRGHEQYF. The chain uses TRBV12-3 or TRBV12-4 and TRBJ2-7; 10 bases match TRBD1. This CDR3 is 15 amino acids long. Unmatched junction bases numbered 8, after V lost 4 bases and J lost 5 bases.

This clonotype was counted at least ten times. The V gene is TRBV19, the J gene TRBJ1-2; TRBD1 might be the D (5 bases). The CDR3 is 17 residues long. From germline, CDR1 is LNHDA and CDR2 SQIVND (reference sequence). Trimming shortened V by 5 bases and J by 0 bases, and 19 bases separated the two germline ends. The CDR3 protein is CASSLAGTLAANYGYTF. The CDR3 bases are TGTGCCAGTAGTCTCGCCGGGACCCTAGCCGCTAACTATGGCTACACCTTC.

J is TRBJ2-7 and V is TRBV18; the match to TRBD2 covers 7 bases. Germline V gives CDR1 KGHSH, CDR2 LQKENI. Germline trimming cut 3 bases from V and 3 bases from J; bases unmatched to any gene: 11. The CDR3 has 16 amino acids. CDR3 residues: CASSPAEVGGNYEQYV. The CDR3 DNA follows: TGTGCCAGCTCACCCGCGGAGGTGGGGGGGAACTACGAGCAGTACGTC.

The J gene is TRBJ2-3, the V gene TRBV10-3, with 15 nucleotides matching TRBD2. Germline V gives CDR1 ENHRY, CDR2 SYGVKD. With V trimmed by 3 bases and J by 3 bases, 4 bases remained unmatched. The CDR3 is made up of 17 amino acids. CDR3 residues: CAISDPGLAGGTDTQYF. As DNA, the CDR3 is TGTGCCATCAGTGATCCAGGACTAGCGGGGGGGACAGATACGCAGTATTTT.